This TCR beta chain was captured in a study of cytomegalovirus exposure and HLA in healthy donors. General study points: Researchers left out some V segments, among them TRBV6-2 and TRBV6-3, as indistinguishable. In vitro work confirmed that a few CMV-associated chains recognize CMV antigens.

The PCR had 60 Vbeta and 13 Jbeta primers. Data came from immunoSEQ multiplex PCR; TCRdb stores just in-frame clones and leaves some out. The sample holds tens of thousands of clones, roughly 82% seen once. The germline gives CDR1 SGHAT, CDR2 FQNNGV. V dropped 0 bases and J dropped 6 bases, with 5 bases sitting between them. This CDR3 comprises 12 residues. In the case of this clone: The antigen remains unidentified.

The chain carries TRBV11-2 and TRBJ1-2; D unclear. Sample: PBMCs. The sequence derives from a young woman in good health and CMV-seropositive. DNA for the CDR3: TGTGCCAGCAGCTTAGAGGGCGATGGCTACACCTTC. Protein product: CASSLEGDGYTF.